The sequence of this T cell receptor (beta chain) was determined in a study of molecular identifiers for immune sequencing clone quantification (dated by TCRdb to 2016 to 2018). With respect to the entire study: For a replicate experiment, the RNA from either around 20,000 or 99,000 naive CD8 T cells was divided into five aliquots, and four of those aliquots went on to sequencing. This methods study benchmarked molecular-identifier clustering-based TCR repertoire sequencing (MIDCIRS) and TCR RNA copy counting, using CD8 T cells to do so. On the study overall, not on this receptor specifically: The naive libraries included spiked-in Jurkat TCR RNA (about ten copies' worth), and this RNA is not part of the donor repertoire. The sizes of highly expanded clones could end up underestimated when identical TCR molecules share a barcode. When barcode sub-clustering was not used, chimeric consensus sequences inflated TCR diversity, with chimeras reaching as high as 47%. A single cell's worth of spiked-in Jurkat TCR RNA was reported detectable even among about a million naive CD8 T cells. Clones above 20 RNA copies held over 97% of molecules in CMV-specific effector cells but under 1% in naive cells. Modeling estimated roughly 3.2 recovered TCR RNA copies per cell, compared with about 10 by digital PCR, which implies roughly 30% capture efficiency.

Per the germline V gene (reference sequence), MNHEY is the CDR1 and SMNVEV is the CDR2. The CDR3 spans 14 residues, from the cysteine through the phenylalanine. The sequence is cut down to CDR3 DNA, 42 bases in frame from base 1. This clonotype has just a few counts. Its cognate antigen has yet to be identified. Germline and junction disagree at one end, which may indicate a read error. Naive CD8 T cell libraries were made from 20,000 to 1,000,000 sorted cells using 10%, 30% or 50% of purified RNA. Naive CD8 T cells were FACS-sorted as CD8+CD4-CCR7+CD45RA+ on a BD FACSAria II into RLT Plus buffer. Detection sensitivity was tested by spiking Jurkat RNA equal to about eleven TCR copies' worth into samples containing 20,000-1,000,000 naive CD8 T cells. CD8 T cells were enriched using RosetteSep CD8+ T Cell Enrichment Cocktail and Ficoll-Paque, and the enriched cells then underwent ACK red cell lysis.

The library was produced with PCR. The run used an Illumina HiSeq 4000. Bulk TCR libraries were generated as previously described, with the TCR primers listed in Table S5 used. The Qiagen AllPrep DNA/RNA kit was used to purify total RNA. Before analysis, reads from multiple sequencing runs of the same library were pooled. Turning to the authors' computational methods: Reads were retained only if an exact TCR constant sequence was present, and the retained reads were trimmed to 150 nt and grouped according to their 12-nt molecular barcodes. Reads within each barcode group were sub-clustered using a 15% Levenshtein threshold, and quality-weighted consensus sequences were constructed for each RNA molecule. Non-functional sequences were removed, as were lower-count sequences one edit away from another. On the basis of fitting two negative binomial distributions, barcode sub-clusters with fewer than 20% of the maximum read count were discarded. TCRdb passed the public sequencing reads through fastp at Q25 and MiXCR, retaining productive beta sequences. A single entry per CDR3 protein holds the most common genes and DNA from its merged rows. The V and J calls were not made by the authors but by TCRdb's processing. In this sample the table shows about 510,000 distinct CDR3 sequences, about a fifth of which occur a single time. The ten largest clones capture around 0.84% of the sample.

The sequence came from a human donor in good health. Some libraries in this study had Jurkat cell RNA spiked in. This sequence uses TRBV27 and TRBJ2-7; 7 bases in the junction line up with TRBD2. The sample comprised naive CD8+ T cells from blood, with Jurkat cell RNA spiked in. The cell subset or site label, as the study defines it: FACS-sorted CD8+CD4-CCR7+CD45RA+ naive T cells. The CDR3 region has the sequence CASSPGLSPYERYF. The nucleotide sequence is given as TGTGCCAGCAGTCCGGGACTATCCCCCTACGAGCGGTACTTC.